The rows below give T cell receptor beta chains drawn from one sample of a study of tumor-infiltrating lymphocytes in localized non-small cell lung cancer. Here immunoSEQ multiplex PCR was the method, and the copy in TCRdb shows in-frame clones only, minus some. This table has some 22,000 clones, just under 70% appearing once. Source material: lung tumor tissue. These receptors all stem from a human donor with non-small cell lung cancer. Each CDR3 is given with its conserved first and last residue. The D gene is left open where the match is weak. Where a row states a size, it is once, few, many or the class of an expanded clone; other rows omit it.

TRBJ2-1,TRBV18,once,.,TGTGCCAGCTCACTGGGGACCCGCAATGAGCAGTTCTTC,CASSLGTRNEQFF
TRBJ1-5,TRBV7-9,.,.,TGTGCCAGCAGCCCGGAATTAAATCAGCCCCAGCATTTT,CASSPELNQPQHF
TRBJ1-4,TRBV7-8,.,.,TGTGCCAGCAGCTTAACAGGAAGTCAGGTCGGTGAAAAACTGTTTTTT,CASSLTGSQVGEKLFF
TRBJ1-4,TRBV7-2,.,.,TGTGCCAGCAGCCACAGGAATGAAAAACTGTTTTTT,CASSHRNEKLFF
TRBJ2-1,TRBV6-1,few,TRBD1,TGTGCCACCTCGACAGGGAAACGGGTAAATGAGCAGTTCTTC,CATSTGKRVNEQFF
TRBJ1-1,TRBV9,once,.,TGTGCCAGCAGCCCGGGGGGGAGGGCAGGGAACACTGAAGCTTTCTTT,CASSPGGRAGNTEAFF
TRBJ2-2,TRBV6-5,.,TRBD2,TGTGCCAGCAGTTACGGACTAGCGCCCGGGGAGCTGTTTTTT,CASSYGLAPGELFF
TRBJ2-1,TRBV18,.,TRBD1,TGTGCCAGCTCACCCACGACAGGGATATACAATGAGCAGTTCTTC,CASSPTTGIYNEQFF
TRBJ1-5,TRBV7-2,.,.,TGTGCCAGCAGCTCCCTCGTTCCGAGCAATCAGCCCCAGCATTTT,CASSSLVPSNQPQHF
TRBJ2-7,TRBV14,.,.,TGTGCCAGCAGTCCAGACCTTACCTACGAGCAGTACTTC,CASSPDLTYEQYF
TRBJ2-1,TRBV4-3,.,.,TGCGCCAGCAGCCAAGAAAACAATGAGCAGTTCTTC,CASSQENNEQFF
TRBJ1-1,TRBV28,few,.,TGTGCCAGCAGTTTACTTCGCCGGGATGAAGCTTTCTTT,CASSLLRRDEAFF
TRBJ2-1,TRBV9,.,.,TGTGCCAGCAGCGCGACGGTAGAGAACTATGAGCAGTTCTTC,CASSATVENYEQFF
TRBJ1-1,TRBV14,few,TRBD1,TGTGCCAGCAGCCGATTGGGAACAGGGGGTACTGAAGCTTTCTTT,CASSRLGTGGTEAFF
TRBJ1-2,TRBV6-6,.,.,TGTGCCAGCAGTTACATGCAGGACTATGGCTACACCTTC,CASSYMQDYGYTF
TRBJ2-7,TRBV9,.,TRBD1,TGTGCCAGCAGCGTACGGGACAGTAAGGACGAGCAGTACTTC,CASSVRDSKDEQYF
TRBJ2-3,TRBV7-9,.,TRBD2,TGTGCCAGCAGCTTAGAGGGGACTAGCGGGGGAAGCACAGATACGCAGTATTTT,CASSLEGTSGGSTDTQYF
TRBJ2-7,TRBV9,.,TRBD2,TGTGCCAGCAGCGTAGGGGCGGGAGGCGAGCAGTACTTC,CASSVGAGGEQYF
TRBJ2-1,TRBV6-1,.,TRBD2,TGTGCCAGCATCCGGGAGGGGTCCTACTACAATGAGCAGTTCTTC,CASIREGSYYNEQFF
TRBJ1-2,TRBV29-1,.,.,TGCAGCGCCGGGACTCCCCAGAGCTATGGCTACACCTTC,CSAGTPQSYGYTF
TRBJ2-7,TRBV7-2,.,.,TGTGCCAGCAGCTCACGGAGGGGCGGCGGCACCTACGAGCAGTACTTC,CASSSRRGGGTYEQYF
TRBJ2-3,TRBV18,.,TRBD1,TGTGCCAGCCGCCCGAGACAGGGCAGCACAGATACGCAGTATTTT,CASRPRQGSTDTQYF
TRBJ2-7,TRBV18,.,TRBD1,TGTGCCAGCTCACCATCTACAGGGGGCGCGTACGAGCAGTACTTC,CASSPSTGGAYEQYF
TRBJ1-2,TRBV7-8,.,TRBD1,TGTGCCAGCAGCTTAGTGGCAGGGGGCATGGGCTACACCTTC,CASSLVAGGMGYTF
TRBJ2-3,TRBV15,.,.,TGTGCCACCAGCAGAGAGATCCGGTCGGATACGCAGTATTTT,CATSREIRSDTQYF
TRBJ2-3,TRBV27,.,.,TGTGCCAGCAGTTCCCAGGGGAGCGGGAGCACAGATACGCAGTATTTT,CASSSQGSGSTDTQYF
TRBJ2-5,TRBV11-2,.,.,TGTGCCAGCGGGGGACGGAACCAAGAGACCCAGTACTTC,CASGGRNQETQYF
TRBJ1-1,TRBV4-2,.,.,TGTGCCAGCAGCCCCTTGAAGGGTTCCGAAGCTTTCTTT,CASSPLKGSEAFF
TRBJ2-7,TRBV4-1,.,.,TGCGCCAGCAGCCAAGAACCGGGGGCGTCCTACGAGCAGTACTTC,CASSQEPGASYEQYF
TRBJ2-1,TRBV7-8,.,TRBD2,TGTGCCAGCAGCTTACGTTCCGGGACTAGCGGGAGGGGATCCTACAATGAGCAGTTCTTC,CASSLRSGTSGRGSYNEQFF
TRBJ1-2,TRBV10-3,once,.,TGTGCCATCAGTGATACCCCAGGGGGCTACACCTTC,CAISDTPGGYTF
TRBJ1-5,TRBV19,once,TRBD1,TGTGCCAGTACCCTACAGGGGGTCGGCCAGCCCCAGCATTTT,CASTLQGVGQPQHF
TRBJ2-2,TRBV4-3,.,.,TGCGCCAGCAGCCAAGAAGGCACATCCTGGCCCGGGGAGCTGTTTTTT,CASSQEGTSWPGELFF
TRBJ2-2,TRBV5-1,.,.,TGCGCCAGCAGCCGCGACCGCAGGGCTACCGGGGAGCTGTTTTTT,CASSRDRRATGELFF
TRBJ2-5,TRBV7-6,.,.,TGTGCCAGCAGCTTAGTCTGGGGGTACCAAGAGACCCAGTACTTC,CASSLVWGYQETQYF
TRBJ2-1,TRBV4-1,.,.,TGCGCCAGCAGCCAAGGGTTGAGAGCCTCCAATGAGCAGTTCTTC,CASSQGLRASNEQFF
TRBJ1-5,TRBV5-8,once,TRBD1,TGTGCCAGCAGCTCGGGGAGGGGGCTAAATCAGCCCCAGCATTTT,CASSSGRGLNQPQHF
TRBJ1-1,TRBV29-1,once,TRBD1,TGCAGCGTTCGAAAGGACAGGCAAAACACTGAAGCTTTCTTT,CSVRKDRQNTEAFF
TRBJ1-1,TRBV28,.,.,TGTGCCAGCAGTTTAGTCGGGGCGGGAGCTTTCTTT,CASSLVGAGAFF
TRBJ2-2,TRBV5-1,.,TRBD2,TGCGCCAGCGGCTTGAGCGGGATAAAATACACCGGGGAGCTGTTTTTT,CASGLSGIKYTGELFF
TRBJ2-5,TRBV11-2,.,TRBD2,TGTGCCAGCAGCCAAGGAGGACTAGCGGGAGGAAAAGAGACCCAGTACTTC,CASSQGGLAGGKETQYF
TRBJ1-2,TRBV11-2,.,.,TGTGCCAGCAGCTCTCCGGGCCCCTATGGCTACACCTTC,CASSSPGPYGYTF
TRBJ1-3,TRBV5-6,.,TRBD1,TGTGCCAGCAGCACCACAGGGGCTGGAAACACCATATATTTT,CASSTTGAGNTIYF
TRBJ2-1,TRBV11-3,.,.,TGTGCCAGCAGCCACGGACCAAGCAATGAGCAGTTCTTC,CASSHGPSNEQFF